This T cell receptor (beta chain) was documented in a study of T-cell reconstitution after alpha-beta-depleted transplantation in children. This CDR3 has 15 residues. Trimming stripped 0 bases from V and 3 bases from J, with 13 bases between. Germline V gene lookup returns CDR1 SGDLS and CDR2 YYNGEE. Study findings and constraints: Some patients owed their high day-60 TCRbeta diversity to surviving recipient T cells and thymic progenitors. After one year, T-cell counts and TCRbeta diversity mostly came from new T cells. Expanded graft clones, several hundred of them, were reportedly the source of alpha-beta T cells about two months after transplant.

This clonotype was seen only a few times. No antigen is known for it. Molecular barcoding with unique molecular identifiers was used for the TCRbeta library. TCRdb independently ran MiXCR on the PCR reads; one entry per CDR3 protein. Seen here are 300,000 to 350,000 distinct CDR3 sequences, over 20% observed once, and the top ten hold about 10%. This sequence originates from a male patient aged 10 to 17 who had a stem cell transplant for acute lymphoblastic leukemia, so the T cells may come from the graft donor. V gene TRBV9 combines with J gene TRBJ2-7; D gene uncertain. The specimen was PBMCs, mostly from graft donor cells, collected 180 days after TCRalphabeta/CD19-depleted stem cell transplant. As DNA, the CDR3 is TGTGCCAGCAGCGTAGGGAGTAGCCTCAGCTACGAGCAGTACTTC. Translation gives CASSVGSSLSYEQYF.